This TCR beta chain was captured in a study of T cells in Graves' hyperthyroidism and ophthalmopathy. In this sample, this clonotype turned up many times. Amplified regions were TCR beta CDR3 sequences from RNA transcripts. The study used the HTBI primer set for a first-round RT-PCR of the TCR CDR3. TCRdb used MiXCR to reprocess the multiplex PCR reads, holding one entry per CDR3 protein. Of approximately 530,000 distinct CDR3 sequences in the sample, roughly 17% were seen once. The CDR3 runs 18 residues. V dropped 1 base and J dropped 2 bases, with 21 bases sitting between them. CDR1 MDHEN and CDR2 SYDVKM come from the germline V gene. The study based diagnoses on clinical symptoms, serum thyroxine and TRAb, thyroid ultrasound and orbital computed tomography. A roughly 9.7 ml volume of fresh peripheral blood provided the PBMCs.

The sample taken for sequencing was blood. This clonotype originated in a woman younger than 30 with Graves' hyperthyroidism. This chain uses TRBV28 with TRBJ2-7, with a weak D call TRBD1 (5 bases). The CDR3 loop is CASSLYGKTLGLPYEQYF. CDR3 DNA: TGTGCCAGCAGTTTATACGGCAAGACACTGGGGCTTCCCTACGAGCAGTACTTC.